This note documents a single T cell receptor beta chain sequence. Its specificity is unknown. Documented time point: week 35, safety follow-up. Vaccination used 300 ug of mutant IDH1 20-mer peptide per dose, with topical imiquimod. Measured with immunoSEQ multiplex PCR; TCRdb has only the in-frame clones, and not every one. The sample records roughly 69,000 clones, approximately 86% being singletons. The sample is drawn from a study of a mutant IDH1 vaccine in newly diagnosed glioma. Study overall: The treated group averaged about 39 years old and was about 62% male, about 40% female. Earlier care involved radiotherapy, temozolomide, or both, and the majority received both.

The study's findings and limits: Pseudoprogression seemed unrelated to changes in top peripheral T cell clonotypes.

Germline loops: CDR1 SEHNR, CDR2 FQNEAQ (reference sequence). V was shortened by 1 base and J by 5 bases, with 12 bases between the two germline ends. This CDR3 has 15 residues. The TCR originated in a man in his thirties or forties with glioma. The J gene is TRBJ2-1, the V gene TRBV7-9, with D perhaps matching TRBD1 (6 bases). The input for sequencing was PBMCs, taken from a glioma patient whose treatment included an IDH1 peptide vaccine. The CDR3 region is CASSLGGGADNEQFF. The CDR3 bases are TGTGCCAGCAGCTTAGGTGGGGGCGCGGACAATGAGCAGTTCTTC.